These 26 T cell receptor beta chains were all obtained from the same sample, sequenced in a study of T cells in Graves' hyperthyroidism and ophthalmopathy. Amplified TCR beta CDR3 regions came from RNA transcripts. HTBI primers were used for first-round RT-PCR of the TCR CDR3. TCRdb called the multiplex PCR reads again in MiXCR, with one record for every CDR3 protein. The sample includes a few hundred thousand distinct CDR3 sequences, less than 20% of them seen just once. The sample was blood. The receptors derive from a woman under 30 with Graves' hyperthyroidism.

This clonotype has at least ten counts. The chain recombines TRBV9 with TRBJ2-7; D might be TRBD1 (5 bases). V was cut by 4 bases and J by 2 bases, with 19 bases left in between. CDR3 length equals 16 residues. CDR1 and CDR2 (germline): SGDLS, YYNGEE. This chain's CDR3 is CASSSRPGGAAYEQYF. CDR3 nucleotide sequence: TGTGCCAGCAGCTCTCGGCCCGGTGGGGCGGCCTACGAGCAGTACTTC.

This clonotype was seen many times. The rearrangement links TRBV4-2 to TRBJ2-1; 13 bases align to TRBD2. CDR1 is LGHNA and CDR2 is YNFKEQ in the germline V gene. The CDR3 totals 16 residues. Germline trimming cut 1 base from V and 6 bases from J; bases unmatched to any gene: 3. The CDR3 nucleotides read TGTGCCAGCAGCCAAGGGACTAGCGGGAGCCCCAATGAGCAGTTCTTC. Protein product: CASSQGTSGSPNEQFF.

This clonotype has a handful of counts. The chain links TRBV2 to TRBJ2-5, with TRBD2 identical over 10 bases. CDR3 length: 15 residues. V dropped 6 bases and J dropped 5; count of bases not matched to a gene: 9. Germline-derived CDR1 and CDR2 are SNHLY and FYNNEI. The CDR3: CASSRLAGAGETQYF. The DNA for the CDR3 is TGTGCCAGCAGCCGACTAGCGGGTGCCGGGGAGACCCAGTACTTC.

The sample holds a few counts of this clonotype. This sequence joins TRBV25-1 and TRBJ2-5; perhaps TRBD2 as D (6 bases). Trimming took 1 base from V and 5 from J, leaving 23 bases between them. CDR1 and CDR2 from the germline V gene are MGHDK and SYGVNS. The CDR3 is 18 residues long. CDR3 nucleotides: TGTGCCAGCAGTGAATTAACCCCCCGGGGGAGTCGAAGGGAGACCCAGTACTTC. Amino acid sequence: CASSELTPRGSRRETQYF.

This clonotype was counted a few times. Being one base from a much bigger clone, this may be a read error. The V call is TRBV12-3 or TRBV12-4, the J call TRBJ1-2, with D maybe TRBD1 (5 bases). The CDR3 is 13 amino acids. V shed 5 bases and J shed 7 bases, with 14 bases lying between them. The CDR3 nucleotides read TGTGCCAGCAGTCCTGGGGACCCTTGTGGCTACACCTTC. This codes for CASSPGDPCGYTF.

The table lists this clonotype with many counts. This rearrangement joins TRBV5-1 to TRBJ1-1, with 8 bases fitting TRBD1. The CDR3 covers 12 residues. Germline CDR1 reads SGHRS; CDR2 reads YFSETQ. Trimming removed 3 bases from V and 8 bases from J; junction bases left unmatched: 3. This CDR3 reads CASSWSGGEAFF. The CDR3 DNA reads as TGCGCCAGCAGCTGGTCAGGGGGCGAAGCTTTCTTT. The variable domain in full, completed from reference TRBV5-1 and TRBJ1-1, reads KAGVTQTPRYLIKTRGQQVTLSCSPISGHRSVSWYQQTPGQGLQFLFEYFSETQRNKGNFPGRFSGRQFSNSRSEMNVSTLELGDSALYLCASSWSGGEAFFGQGTRLTVV.

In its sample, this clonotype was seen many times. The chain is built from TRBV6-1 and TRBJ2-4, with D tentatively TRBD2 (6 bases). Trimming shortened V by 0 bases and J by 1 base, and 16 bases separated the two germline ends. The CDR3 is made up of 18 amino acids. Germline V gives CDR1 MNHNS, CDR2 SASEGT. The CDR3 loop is CASSEAWGSGRAKNIQYF. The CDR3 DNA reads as TGTGCCAGCAGTGAAGCATGGGGGTCGGGGAGGGCCAAAAACATTCAGTACTTC.

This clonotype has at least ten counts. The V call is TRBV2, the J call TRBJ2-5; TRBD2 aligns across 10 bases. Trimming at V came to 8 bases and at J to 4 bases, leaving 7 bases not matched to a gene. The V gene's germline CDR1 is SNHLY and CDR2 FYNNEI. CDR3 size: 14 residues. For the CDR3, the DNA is TGTGCCAGCGGCCTAGCGGGAGAGGCAGAGACCCAGTACTTC. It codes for CASGLAGEAETQYF.

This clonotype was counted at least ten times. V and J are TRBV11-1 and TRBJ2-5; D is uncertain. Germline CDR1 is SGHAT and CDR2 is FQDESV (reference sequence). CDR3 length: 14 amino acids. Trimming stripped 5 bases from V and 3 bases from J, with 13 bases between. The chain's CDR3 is CASSPPRLEETQYF. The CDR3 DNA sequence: TGTGCCAGCAGCCCCCCCCGCCTAGAAGAGACCCAGTACTTC.

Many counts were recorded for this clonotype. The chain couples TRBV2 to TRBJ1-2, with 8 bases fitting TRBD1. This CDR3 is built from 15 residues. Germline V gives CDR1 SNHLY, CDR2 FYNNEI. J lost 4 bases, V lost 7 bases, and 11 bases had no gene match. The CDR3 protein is CASNLIGTGFYGYTF. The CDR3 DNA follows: TGTGCCAGCAACCTTATAGGGACAGGATTCTATGGCTACACCTTC.

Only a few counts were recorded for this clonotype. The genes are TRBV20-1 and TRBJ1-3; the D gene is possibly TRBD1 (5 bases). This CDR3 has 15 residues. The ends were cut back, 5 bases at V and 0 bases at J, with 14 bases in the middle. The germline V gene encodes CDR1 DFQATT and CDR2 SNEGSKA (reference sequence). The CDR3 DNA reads TGCAGTGCTGCGCCGGACATGAGCTCTGGAAACACCATATATTTT. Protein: CSAAPDMSSGNTIYF.

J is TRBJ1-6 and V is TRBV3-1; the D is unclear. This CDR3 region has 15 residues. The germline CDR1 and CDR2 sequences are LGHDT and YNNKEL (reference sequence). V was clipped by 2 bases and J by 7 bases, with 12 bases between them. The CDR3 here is CASSQRARFNSPLHF. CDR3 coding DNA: TGTGCCAGCAGCCAAAGGGCCCGCTTCAATTCACCCCTCCACTTT. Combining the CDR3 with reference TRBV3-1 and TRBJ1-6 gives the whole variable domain DTAVSQTPKYLVTQMGNDKSIKCEQNLGHDTMYWYKQDSKKFLKIMFSYNNKELIINETVPNRFSPKSPDKAHLNLHINSLELGDSAVYFCASSQRARFNSPLHFGNGTRLTVT.

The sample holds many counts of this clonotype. This CDR3 reads CASSDRPTFGYEQFF. For the CDR3, the DNA is TGTGCCAGCAGTGATAGACCCACTTTTGGGTATGAGCAGTTCTTC. This chain uses TRBV6-1 with TRBJ2-1; D gene ambiguous. The germline CDR1 and CDR2 sequences are MNHNS and SASEGT. The CDR3 sequence is 15 residues long. The V gene lost 3 bases and the J gene lost 8 bases, with 17 bases spanning the gap.

CDR3 sequence: CASSSQGVNYGYTF. In DNA, the CDR3 is TGCGCCAGCAGCTCCCAGGGGGTTAACTATGGCTACACCTTC. The chain couples TRBV5-1 to TRBJ1-2; 7 bases align to TRBD1. The germline gives CDR1 SGHRS, CDR2 YFSETQ. V was pared by 3 bases and J by 1 base, with 3 bases of the junction left unmatched. The CDR3 covers 14 residues.

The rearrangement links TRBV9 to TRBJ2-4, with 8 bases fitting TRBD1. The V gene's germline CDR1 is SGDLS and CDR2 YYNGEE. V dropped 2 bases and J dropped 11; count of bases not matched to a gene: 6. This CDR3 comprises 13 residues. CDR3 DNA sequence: TGTGCCAGCAGCGTTCAGGGGGCCTCCGTTCAGTACTTC. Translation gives CASSVQGASVQYF.

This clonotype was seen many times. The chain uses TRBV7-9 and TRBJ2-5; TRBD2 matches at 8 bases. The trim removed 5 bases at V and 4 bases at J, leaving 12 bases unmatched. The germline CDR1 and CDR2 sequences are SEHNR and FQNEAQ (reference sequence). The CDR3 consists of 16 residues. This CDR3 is CASSPHPREGGETQYF. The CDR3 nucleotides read TGTGCCAGCAGCCCCCACCCCCGGGAGGGTGGAGAGACCCAGTACTTC.

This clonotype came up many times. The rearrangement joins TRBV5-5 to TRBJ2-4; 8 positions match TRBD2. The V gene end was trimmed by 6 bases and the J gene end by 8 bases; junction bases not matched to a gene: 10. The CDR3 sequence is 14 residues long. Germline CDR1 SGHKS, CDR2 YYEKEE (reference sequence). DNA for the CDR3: TGTGCCAGCACCCGGAGCGGGGGCGAGGACATTCAGTACTTC. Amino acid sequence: CASTRSGGEDIQYF.

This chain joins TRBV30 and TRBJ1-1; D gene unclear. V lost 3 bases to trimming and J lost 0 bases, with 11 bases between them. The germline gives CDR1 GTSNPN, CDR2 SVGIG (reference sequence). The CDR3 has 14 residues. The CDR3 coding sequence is TGTGCCTGGAGCTGGGCGGGGATGAACACTGAAGCTTTCTTT. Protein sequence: CAWSWAGMNTEAFF.

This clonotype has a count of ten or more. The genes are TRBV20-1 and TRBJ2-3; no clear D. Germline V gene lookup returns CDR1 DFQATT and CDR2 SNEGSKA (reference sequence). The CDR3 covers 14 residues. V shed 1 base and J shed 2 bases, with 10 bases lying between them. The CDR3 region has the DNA TGCAGTGCTAGAGTTTTTGGGGACACAGATACGCAGTATTTT. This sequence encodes CSARVFGDTDTQYF.

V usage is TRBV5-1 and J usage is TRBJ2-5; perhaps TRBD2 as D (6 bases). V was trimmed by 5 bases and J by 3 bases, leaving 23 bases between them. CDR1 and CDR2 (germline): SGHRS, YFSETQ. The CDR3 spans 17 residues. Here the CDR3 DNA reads TGCGCCAGCAGTTTTAAGTCGGGGGAATCGACTAAAGAGACCCAGTACTTC. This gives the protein CASSFKSGESTKETQYF.

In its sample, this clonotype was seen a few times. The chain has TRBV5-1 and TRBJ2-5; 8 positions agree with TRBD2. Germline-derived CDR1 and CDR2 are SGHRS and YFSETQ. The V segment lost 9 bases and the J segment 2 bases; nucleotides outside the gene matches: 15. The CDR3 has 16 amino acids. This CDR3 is CATHPREGGTQETQYF. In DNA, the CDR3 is TGCGCCACCCACCCTCGGGAGGGAGGTACTCAAGAGACCCAGTACTTC.

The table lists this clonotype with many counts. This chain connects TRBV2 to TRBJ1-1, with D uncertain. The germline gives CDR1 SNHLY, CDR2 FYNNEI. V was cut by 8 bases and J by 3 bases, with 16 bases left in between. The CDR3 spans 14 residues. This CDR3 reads CASWLALGYTEAFF. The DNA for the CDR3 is TGTGCCAGCTGGTTAGCCCTGGGGTACACTGAAGCTTTCTTT.

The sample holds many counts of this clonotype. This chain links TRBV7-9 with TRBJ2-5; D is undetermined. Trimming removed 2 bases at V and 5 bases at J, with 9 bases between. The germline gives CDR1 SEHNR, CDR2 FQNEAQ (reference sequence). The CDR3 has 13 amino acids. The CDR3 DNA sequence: TGTGCCAGCAGCTTACCAATCTTGGAGACCCAGTACTTC. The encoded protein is CASSLPILETQYF.

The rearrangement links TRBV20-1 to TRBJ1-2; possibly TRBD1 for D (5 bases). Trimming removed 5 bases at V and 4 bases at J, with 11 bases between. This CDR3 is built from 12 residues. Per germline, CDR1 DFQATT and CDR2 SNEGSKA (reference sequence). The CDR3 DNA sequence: TGCAGTGCTCCGAGGGGTGCCTATGGCTACACCTTC. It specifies CSAPRGAYGYTF.

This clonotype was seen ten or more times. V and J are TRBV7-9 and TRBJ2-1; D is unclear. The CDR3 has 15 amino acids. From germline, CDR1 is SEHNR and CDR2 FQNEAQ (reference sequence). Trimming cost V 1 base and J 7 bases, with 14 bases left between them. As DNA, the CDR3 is TGTGCCAGCAGCTTAGTGCGGAGAGCCTCTAATGAGCAGTTCTTC. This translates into CASSLVRRASNEQFF.

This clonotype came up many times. The CDR3 loop is CASSYSLTGEWADTQYF. The CDR3 bases are TGTGCCAGCAGTTACTCATTGACAGGGGAGTGGGCAGATACGCAGTATTTT. V is TRBV6-5 and J is TRBJ2-3, with 8 bases matching TRBD1. J gave up 4 bases and V 0 bases, and 9 bases lay outside the gene matches. This CDR3 has 17 residues. In germline, CDR1 is MNHEY, CDR2 SVGAGI.